This is a list of T cell receptor beta chains from one sample in a study of shared clonotypes between healthy human individuals. TCRdb's copy holds only in-frame clones and misses some; the assay was immunoSEQ multiplex PCR. Of over a million clones listed, 95% to 97% are singletons. What was sequenced was naive CD4+ T cells sorted from blood. The receptor source for this set is a man under 40 in good health. The CDR3 runs from the conserved cysteine through the conserved F or W. The D gene is left open where the match is weak. Expanded clones get a size class; other rows say once, few or many, or leave the size out.

J gene	D gene	V gene	CDR3 length	clone size	CDR3 protein	CDR3 DNA
TRBJ2-3	TRBD2	TRBV12-5	16	-	CASGLGLAGVGDTQYF	TGTGCTAGTGGTTTGGGACTAGCGGGAGTAGGAGATACGCAGTATTTT
TRBJ2-2	-	TRBV5-5	14	-	CASSYGPYPGELFF	TGTGCCAGCAGCTACGGACCCTACCCGGGGGAGCTGTTTTTT
TRBJ2-5	TRBD1	TRBV15	16	-	CATSPVARGPGETQYF	TGTGCCACCAGCCCGGTGGCCAGGGGGCCGGGAGAGACCCAGTACTTC
TRBJ2-5	-	TRBV6-5	12	-	CASARAGETQYF	TGTGCCAGCGCCAGGGCGGGTGAGACCCAGTACTTC
TRBJ2-1	TRBD2	TRBV14	13	-	CASGLAVLNEQFF	TGTGCCAGTGGACTAGCGGTGCTCAATGAGCAGTTCTTC
TRBJ2-2	TRBD1	TRBV10-1	14	-	CASSGQGVMGELFF	TGCGCCAGCAGTGGACAGGGAGTTATGGGGGAGCTGTTTTTT
TRBJ2-7	-	TRBV18	14	once	CASSPSTASYEQYF	TGTGCCAGCTCACCATCGACAGCCTCCTACGAGCAGTACTTC
TRBJ2-3	TRBD2	TRBV28	16	-	CATYPPPGRERNTQYF	TGTGCCACCTACCCGCCCCCGGGGCGGGAGCGGAATACGCAGTATTTT
TRBJ2-3	TRBD2	TRBV7-8	16	-	CASSPRTSGRTDTQYF	TGTGCCAGCAGCCCGCGGACTAGCGGGAGGACAGATACGCAGTATTTT
TRBJ2-7	TRBD2	TRBV10-1	15	-	CASSETSGRSYEQYF	TGCGCCAGCAGTGAGACTAGCGGGAGATCCTACGAGCAGTACTTC
TRBJ2-3	TRBD2	TRBV6-1	14	-	CASTNSGRGDTQYF	TGTGCCAGCACAAATAGCGGGAGGGGAGATACGCAGTATTTT
TRBJ1-5	-	TRBV28	16	-	CASSLNGRGANQPQHF	TGTGCCAGCAGTCTAAATGGTCGGGGTGCCAATCAGCCCCAGCATTTT
TRBJ2-7	TRBD1	TRBV15	16	few	CATTRDRDRGTYEQYF	TGTGCCACCACCCGAGACCGGGACAGGGGGACCTACGAGCAGTACTTC
TRBJ2-1	-	TRBV7-9	15	-	CASSLEPPPGNEQFF	TGTGCCAGCAGCTTAGAGCCCCCACCAGGAAATGAGCAGTTCTTC
TRBJ1-1	-	TRBV18	11	-	CASSTGLEAFF	TGTGCCAGCTCAACAGGACTTGAAGCTTTCTTT
TRBJ2-7	TRBD1	TRBV5-1	16	-	CASSLTGTGVSYEQYF	TGCGCCAGCAGCCTTACCGGGACAGGGGTCTCCTACGAGCAGTACTTC
TRBJ2-7	TRBD2	TRBV18	13	-	CASSPSGRSEQYF	TGTGCCAGCTCACCTAGCGGGAGGAGCGAGCAGTACTTC
TRBJ2-7	-	TRBV5-4	13	-	CASSLRNSYEQYF	TGTGCCAGCAGCTTGCGGAACTCCTACGAGCAGTACTTC
TRBJ2-2	-	TRBV7-9	17	-	CASSSILDRSNTGELFF	TGTGCCAGCAGCTCAATCCTCGACAGGTCGAACACCGGGGAGCTGTTTTTT
TRBJ2-5	TRBD2	TRBV7-8	15	-	CASSRAGGVQETQYF	TGTGCCAGCAGCAGGGCGGGAGGCGTACAAGAGACCCAGTACTTC
TRBJ2-5	-	TRBV9	14	-	CASSVDGSRETQYF	TGTGCCAGCAGCGTAGATGGGAGCCGGGAGACCCAGTACTTC
TRBJ2-3	TRBD1	TRBV19	15	-	CASSNRDRGTDTQYF	TGTGCCAGTAGTAACCGGGACAGGGGTACAGATACGCAGTATTTT
TRBJ2-3	-	TRBV2	16	-	CASSFRVTSSTDTQYF	TGTGCCAGCAGTTTCCGAGTGACCTCTAGCACAGATACGCAGTATTTT
TRBJ2-1	-	TRBV7-6	20	-	CASSPILKVRTESSYNEQFF	TGTGCCAGCAGCCCTATTCTGAAAGTGCGGACAGAGAGCTCCTACAATGAGCAGTTCTTC
TRBJ2-5	-	TRBV6-1	14	-	CASIEGPVQETQYF	TGTGCCAGCATTGAAGGACCCGTTCAAGAGACCCAGTACTTC
TRBJ2-5	-	TRBV11-2	15	-	CASSSTQGYQETQYF	TGTGCCAGCAGCTCCACACAAGGCTACCAAGAGACCCAGTACTTC
TRBJ2-3	-	TRBV10-2	16	-	CASSEVALSLPDTQYF	TGCGCCAGCAGTGAGGTTGCTTTGTCGCTCCCAGATACGCAGTATTTT
TRBJ2-3	TRBD2	TRBV6-6	15	-	CASRKTSGSPSTQYF	TGTGCCAGCAGGAAGACTAGCGGGAGCCCAAGCACGCAGTATTTT
TRBJ1-4	TRBD1	TRBV18	13	-	CASSPTGDEKLFF	TGTGCCAGCTCACCGACAGGGGATGAAAAACTGTTTTTT
TRBJ2-1	-	TRBV25-1	15	-	CATTLGSRRYNEQFF	TGTGCCACCACCCTGGGGAGCAGGAGATACAATGAGCAGTTCTTC
TRBJ2-1	TRBD2	TRBV29-1	14	-	CSVGKAGGENEQFF	TGCAGCGTTGGTAAAGCGGGAGGCGAAAATGAGCAGTTCTTC
TRBJ1-2	-	TRBV18	14	-	CASSHGLTNYGYTF	TGTGCCAGCTCACACGGACTCACAAACTATGGCTACACCTTC
TRBJ1-2	-	TRBV28	13	-	CASSADRNYGYTF	TGTGCCAGCAGTGCGGACAGAAACTATGGCTACACCTTC
TRBJ2-3	-	TRBV19	16	-	CASSAPGGGRTDTQYF	TGTGCCAGTAGTGCCCCGGGTGGGGGCAGGACAGATACGCAGTATTTT
TRBJ2-2	-	TRBV10-3	16	-	CAISEPWGLNTGELFF	TGTGCCATCAGTGAGCCCTGGGGACTGAACACCGGGGAGCTGTTTTTT
TRBJ2-2	-	TRBV18	17	-	CASSPKNRVGNTGELFF	TGTGCCAGCTCACCAAAGAATCGGGTGGGGAACACCGGGGAGCTGTTTTTT
TRBJ2-5	TRBD1	TRBV9	15	-	CASSVGPRGLETQYF	TGTGCCAGCAGCGTAGGTCCCAGGGGGCTGGAGACCCAGTACTTC
TRBJ2-1	-	TRBV10-2	18	-	CASAPVGGGGSPYNEQFF	TGCGCCAGCGCCCCGGTTGGGGGAGGGGGGTCGCCCTACAATGAGCAGTTCTTC